The clone carrying this T cell receptor beta chain was observed a handful of times. Indicated time point: after neoadjuvant nivolumab, at surgical resection. The patients had HPV-negative, locally advanced oral cavity squamous cell carcinoma. This sample stems from a study of neoadjuvant anti-PD-1 for oral cavity cancer. Study context: Around day 43, patients without progression received a fourth nivolumab dose before surgery.

TCRdb's copy holds only in-frame clones and misses some; the assay was immunoSEQ multiplex PCR. Of about 24,000 clones in the sample, about 27% were seen once. The ends lost 6 bases at V and 6 bases at J; junction bases unmatched: 10. CDR1 MNHEY and CDR2 SVGAGI come from the germline V gene. This CDR3 has 14 residues. V gene TRBV6-5 combines with J gene TRBJ1-2; 7 nucleotides match TRBD1. The clonotype comes from a person aged 40 to 85 with oral cavity squamous cell carcinoma. The sample consisted of tumor tissue, taken after nivolumab (anti-PD-1) treatment. Here the CDR3 reads CASSEQGGYHGYTF. CDR3 DNA sequence: TGTGCCAGCAGCGAGCAGGGGGGGTACCATGGCTACACCTTC.